This paragraph reports one TCR beta chain. This specimen comes from a study of blood T cell repertoires in COVID-19. In the study overall: Samples taken during acute and convalescent COVID-19 were collected in the United States, Italy and Spain.

The assay was immunoSEQ multiplex PCR, and TCRdb's table has in-frame clones only and misses some. The data contain more than 150,000 clones, about 90% of them singletons. The CDR3 consists of 15 residues. Trimming removed 0 bases from V and 6 bases from J; junction bases left unmatched: 7. Germline lookup yields CDR1 SGHRS and CDR2 YFSETQ. Sequenced input: peripheral blood. The V gene is TRBV5-1, the J gene TRBJ2-7, with 9 nucleotides matching TRBD2. This clonotype was sampled from a man between 60 and 75 years old with acute or convalescent COVID-19. CDR3 nucleotides: TGCGCCAGCAGCTTGGAGGCTAGCGGGGTACGCGAGCAGTACTTC. This gives the protein CASSLEASGVREQYF.